Listed below are T cell receptor beta chains from one sample, sequenced in a study of blood T cell repertoires in COVID-19. TCRdb keeps only in-frame clones here, not all; method: immunoSEQ multiplex PCR. Of about 300,000 clones detected, approximately 89% appear once; the ten largest clones hold 6.9%. Input material: peripheral blood. These receptors all come from a woman aged 25 to 39 who had recovered from COVID-19. CDR3s include the opening cysteine and the closing phenylalanine or tryptophan.

v_gene: TRBV19; j_gene: TRBJ1-1; CDR3aa: CASSTAQGRAEAFF
v_gene: TRBV2; j_gene: TRBJ2-2; CDR3aa: CASSEGPVPLGELFF
v_gene: TRBV15; j_gene: TRBJ1-5; CDR3aa: CATSRKQWGAEQPQHF
v_gene: TRBV18; j_gene: TRBJ1-2; CDR3aa: CASSPFRLTYGYTF
v_gene: TRBV3-1/TRBV3-2; j_gene: TRBJ1-3; CDR3aa: CASSQEGVRGAGGNTIYF
v_gene: TRBV28; j_gene: TRBJ1-2; CDR3aa: CASSLTVLRGYTF
v_gene: TRBV28; j_gene: TRBJ1-4; CDR3aa: CASSPVGGDEKLFF
v_gene: TRBV4-3; j_gene: TRBJ2-3; CDR3aa: CASSRTGRLSTDTQYF
v_gene: TRBV29-1; j_gene: TRBJ2-2; CDR3aa: CSVGTGPNTGELFF
v_gene: TRBV28; j_gene: TRBJ1-1; CDR3aa: CASSTGTGGLTEAFF
v_gene: TRBV9; j_gene: TRBJ2-5; CDR3aa: CASSAGLEETQYF
v_gene: TRBV24-1; j_gene: TRBJ2-2; CDR3aa: CATMGEGNTGELFF
v_gene: TRBV24-1; j_gene: TRBJ2-7; CDR3aa: CATRVGQGAVLYEQYF
v_gene: TRBV18; j_gene: TRBJ1-1; CDR3aa: CASRLTRTEAFF
v_gene: TRBV3-1/TRBV3-2; j_gene: TRBJ1-5; CDR3aa: CASSPSGGRLSNQPQHF
v_gene: TRBV19; j_gene: TRBJ2-1; CDR3aa: CASSAGQTYNEQFF
v_gene: TRBV7-2; j_gene: TRBJ2-7; CDR3aa: CASSIPGTGVHEQYF
v_gene: TRBV6-9; j_gene: TRBJ1-1; CDR3aa: CASSSKGNPKFSTEAFF
v_gene: TRBV19; j_gene: TRBJ1-5; CDR3aa: CARTGDSNQPQHF
v_gene: TRBV10-1; j_gene: TRBJ1-2; CDR3aa: CASSKDFYGYTF
v_gene: TRBV28; j_gene: TRBJ2-7; CDR3aa: CASIARAGDSYEQYF
v_gene: TRBV5-1; j_gene: TRBJ2-7; CDR3aa: CASSLVPGSQYEQYF
v_gene: TRBV19; j_gene: TRBJ2-1; CDR3aa: CASSIGGGLNNEQFF
v_gene: TRBV14; j_gene: TRBJ2-2; CDR3aa: CASSHSKRFGPGATRELFF
v_gene: TRBV7-9; j_gene: TRBJ1-3; CDR3aa: CASSPAGTGGNTIYF
v_gene: TRBV5-4; j_gene: TRBJ2-7; CDR3aa: CASSSVSSRSANEQYF
v_gene: TRBV7-9; j_gene: TRBJ1-2; CDR3aa: CASSLRLDGYTF
v_gene: TRBV5-1; j_gene: TRBJ2-1; CDR3aa: CASSSGTSGGALNEQFF
v_gene: TRBV18; j_gene: TRBJ1-1; CDR3aa: CASSASTNTEAFF
v_gene: TRBV7-2; j_gene: TRBJ2-5; CDR3aa: CASSPLAGAKETQYF
v_gene: TRBV5-1; j_gene: TRBJ2-2; CDR3aa: CASSLGGTVNTGELFF
v_gene: TRBV7-3; j_gene: TRBJ2-1; CDR3aa: CASSLIRPDYNEQFF
v_gene: TRBV6-1; j_gene: TRBJ2-3; CDR3aa: CASSVQGWVLVGTQYF
v_gene: TRBV5-1; j_gene: TRBJ1-3; CDR3aa: CASSRDRGGNTIYF
v_gene: TRBV11-3; j_gene: TRBJ1-1; CDR3aa: CASSQDRGRAFF
v_gene: TRBV29-1; j_gene: TRBJ2-7; CDR3aa: CSVADTDSYEQYF
v_gene: TRBV3-1/TRBV3-2; j_gene: TRBJ2-7; CDR3aa: CASSSDRSSYEQYF
v_gene: TRBV12-3/TRBV12-4; j_gene: TRBJ1-1; CDR3aa: CASKSSTEAFF
v_gene: TRBV28; j_gene: TRBJ2-7; CDR3aa: CASRQGRSYEQYF
v_gene: TRBV24-1; j_gene: TRBJ2-2; CDR3aa: CATSDSVRQGGTGELFF
v_gene: TRBV12-3/TRBV12-4; j_gene: TRBJ1-6; CDR3aa: CASSLFLNSPLHF
v_gene: TRBV9; j_gene: TRBJ1-1; CDR3aa: CASSQGSGTEAFF
v_gene: TRBV5-5; j_gene: TRBJ2-7; CDR3aa: CASSVRQDRVSYEQYF
v_gene: TRBV5-1; j_gene: TRBJ2-3; CDR3aa: CASSVQQPSTDTQYF
v_gene: TRBV4-1; j_gene: TRBJ2-6; CDR3aa: CASSQGMVGAARGANVLTF
v_gene: TRBV4-1; j_gene: TRBJ2-4; CDR3aa: CASSPPPPDAKNIQYF
v_gene: TRBV28; j_gene: TRBJ2-7; CDR3aa: CASRGDTSYEQYF